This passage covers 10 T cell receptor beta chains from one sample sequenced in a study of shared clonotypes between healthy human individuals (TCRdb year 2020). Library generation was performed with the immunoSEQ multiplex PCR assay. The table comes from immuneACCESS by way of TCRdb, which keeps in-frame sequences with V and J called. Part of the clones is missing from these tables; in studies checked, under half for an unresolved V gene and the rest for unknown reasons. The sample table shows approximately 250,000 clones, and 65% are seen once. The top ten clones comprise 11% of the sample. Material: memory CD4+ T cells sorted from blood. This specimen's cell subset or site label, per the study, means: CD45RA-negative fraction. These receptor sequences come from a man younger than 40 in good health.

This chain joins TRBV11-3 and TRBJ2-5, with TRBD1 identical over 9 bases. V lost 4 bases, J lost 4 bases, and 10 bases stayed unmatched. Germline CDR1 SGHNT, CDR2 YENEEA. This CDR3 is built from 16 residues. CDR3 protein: CASSSTGGLGRETQYF. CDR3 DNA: TGTGCCAGCAGCTCCACAGGGGGCCTTGGTAGAGAGACCCAGTACTTC.

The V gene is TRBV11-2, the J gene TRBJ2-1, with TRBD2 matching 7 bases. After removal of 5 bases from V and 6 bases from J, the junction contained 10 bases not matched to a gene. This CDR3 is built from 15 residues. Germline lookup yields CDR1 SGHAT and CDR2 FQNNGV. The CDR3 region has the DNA TGTGCCAGCAGCATAAGGGGTAGCGGGTTCAATGAGCAGTTCTTC. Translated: CASSIRGSGFNEQFF.

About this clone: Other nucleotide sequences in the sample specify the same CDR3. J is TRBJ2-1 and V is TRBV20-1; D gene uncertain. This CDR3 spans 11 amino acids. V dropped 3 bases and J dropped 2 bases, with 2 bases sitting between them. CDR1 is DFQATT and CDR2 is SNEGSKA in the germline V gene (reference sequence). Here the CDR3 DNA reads TGCAGTGCTAGGGCCTACAATGAGCAGTTCTTC. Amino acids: CSARAYNEQFF.

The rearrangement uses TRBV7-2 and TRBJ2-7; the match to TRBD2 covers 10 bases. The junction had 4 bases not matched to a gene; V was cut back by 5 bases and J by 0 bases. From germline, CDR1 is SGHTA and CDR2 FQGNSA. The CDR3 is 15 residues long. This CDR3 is CASSLSGGSSYEQYF. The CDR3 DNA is TGTGCCAGCAGCCTTAGCGGGGGGAGCTCCTACGAGCAGTACTTC.

Here the CDR3 DNA reads TGTGCCAGCAGTTCAGGGGGACATGGCTACACCTTC. The encoded protein is CASSSGGHGYTF. The J gene is TRBJ1-2, the V gene TRBV28; 7 nucleotides agree with TRBD1. The CDR3 has 12 residues. From germline, CDR1 is MDHEN and CDR2 SYDVKM. The junction had 2 bases not matched to a gene; V was cut back by 4 bases and J by 6 bases.

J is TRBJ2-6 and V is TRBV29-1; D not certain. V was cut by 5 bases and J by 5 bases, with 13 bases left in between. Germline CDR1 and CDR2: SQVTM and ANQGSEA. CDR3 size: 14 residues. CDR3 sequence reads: CSVSIQSRANVLTF. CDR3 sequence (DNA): TGCAGCGTTAGCATACAAAGTCGGGCCAACGTCCTGACTTTC.

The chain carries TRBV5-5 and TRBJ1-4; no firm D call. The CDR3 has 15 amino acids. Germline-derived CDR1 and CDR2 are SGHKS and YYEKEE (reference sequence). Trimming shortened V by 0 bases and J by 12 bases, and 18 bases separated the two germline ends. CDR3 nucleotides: TGTGCCAGCAGCTTGGCCTACAGACTGGTCAGCGAACTGTTTTTT. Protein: CASSLAYRLVSELFF.

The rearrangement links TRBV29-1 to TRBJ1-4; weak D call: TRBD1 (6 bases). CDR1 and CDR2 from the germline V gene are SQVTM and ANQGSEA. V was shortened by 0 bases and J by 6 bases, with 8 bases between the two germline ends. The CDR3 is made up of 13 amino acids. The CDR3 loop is CSVEDPGDEKLFF. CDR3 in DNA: TGCAGCGTTGAAGATCCAGGGGATGAAAAACTGTTTTTT.

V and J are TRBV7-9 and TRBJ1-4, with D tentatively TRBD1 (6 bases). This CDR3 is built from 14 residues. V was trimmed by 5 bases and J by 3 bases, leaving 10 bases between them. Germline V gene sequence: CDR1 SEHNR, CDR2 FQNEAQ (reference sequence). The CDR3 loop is CASSPGVSNEKLFF. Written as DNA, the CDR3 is TGTGCCAGCAGCCCAGGGGTGTCTAATGAAAAACTGTTTTTT.

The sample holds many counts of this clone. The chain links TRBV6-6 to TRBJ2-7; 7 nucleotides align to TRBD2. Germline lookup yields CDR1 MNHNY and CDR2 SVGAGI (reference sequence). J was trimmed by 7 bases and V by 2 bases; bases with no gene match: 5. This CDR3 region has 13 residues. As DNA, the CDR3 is TGTGCCAGCAGTTACGCGGGAGCTGGGGAGCAGTACTTC. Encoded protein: CASSYAGAGEQYF.